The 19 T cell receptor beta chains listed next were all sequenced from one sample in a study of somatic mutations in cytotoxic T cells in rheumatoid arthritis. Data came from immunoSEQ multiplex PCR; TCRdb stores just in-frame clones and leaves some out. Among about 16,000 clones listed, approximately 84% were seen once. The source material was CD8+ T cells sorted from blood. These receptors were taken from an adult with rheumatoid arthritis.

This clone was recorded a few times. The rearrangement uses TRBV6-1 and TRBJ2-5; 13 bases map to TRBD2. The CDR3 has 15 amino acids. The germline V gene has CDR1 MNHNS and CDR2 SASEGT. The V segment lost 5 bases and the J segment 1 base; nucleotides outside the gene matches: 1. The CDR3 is CASSRLAGGQETQYF. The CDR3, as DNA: TGTGCCAGCAGTCGACTAGCGGGGGGCCAAGAGACCCAGTACTTC.

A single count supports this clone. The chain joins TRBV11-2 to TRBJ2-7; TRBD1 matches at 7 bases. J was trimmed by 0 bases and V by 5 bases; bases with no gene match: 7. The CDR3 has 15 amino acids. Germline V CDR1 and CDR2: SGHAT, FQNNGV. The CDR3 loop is CASSLRDSISYEQYF. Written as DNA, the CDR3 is TGTGCCAGCAGCCTCCGGGACAGCATCTCCTACGAGCAGTACTTC.

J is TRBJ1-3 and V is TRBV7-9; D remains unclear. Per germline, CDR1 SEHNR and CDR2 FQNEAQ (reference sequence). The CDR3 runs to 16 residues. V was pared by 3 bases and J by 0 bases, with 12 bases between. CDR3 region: CASSLAATHSGNTIYF. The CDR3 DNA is TGTGCCAGCAGCTTGGCAGCCACTCACTCTGGAAACACCATATATTTT.

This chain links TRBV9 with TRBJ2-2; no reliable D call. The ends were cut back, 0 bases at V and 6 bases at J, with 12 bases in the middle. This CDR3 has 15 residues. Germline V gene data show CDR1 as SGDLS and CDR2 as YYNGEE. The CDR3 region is CASSVGSPRSGELFF. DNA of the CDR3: TGTGCCAGCAGCGTAGGCTCCCCACGTTCCGGGGAGCTGTTTTTT.

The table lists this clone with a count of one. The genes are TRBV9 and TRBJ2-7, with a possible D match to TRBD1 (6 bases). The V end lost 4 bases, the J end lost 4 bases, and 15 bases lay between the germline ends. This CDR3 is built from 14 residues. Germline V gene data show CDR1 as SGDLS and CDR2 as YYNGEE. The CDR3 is CASSPPTGSYEQYF. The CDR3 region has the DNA TGTGCCAGCAGCCCACCGACAGGTTCTTACGAGCAGTACTTC. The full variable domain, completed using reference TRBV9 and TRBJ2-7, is DSGVTQTPKHLITATGQRVTLRCSPRSGDLSVYWYQQSLDQGLQFLIQYYNGEERAKGNILERFSAQQFPDLHSELNLSSLELGDSALYFCASSPPTGSYEQYFGPGTRLTVT.

This CDR3 is CASSQDPGDETQYF. The CDR3 nucleotides read TGCGCCAGCAGCCAAGATCCGGGAGATGAGACCCAGTACTTC. The V call is TRBV4-1, the J call TRBJ2-5; D may be TRBD2 (6 bases). The germline gives CDR1 MGHRA, CDR2 YSYEKL. The length of the CDR3 is 14 residues. Trimming left V 0 bases short and J 5 bases short, with 10 bases between.

This chain's CDR3 is CATSSVSPGELFF. The CDR3 DNA sequence: TGTGCCACCAGCAGTGTCAGCCCCGGGGAGCTGTTTTTT. The rearrangement joins TRBV15 to TRBJ2-2; D is ambiguous. This CDR3 contains 13 residues. Germline loops: CDR1 LNHNV, CDR2 YYDKDF (reference sequence). V was cut by 3 bases and J by 6 bases, with 8 bases left in between.

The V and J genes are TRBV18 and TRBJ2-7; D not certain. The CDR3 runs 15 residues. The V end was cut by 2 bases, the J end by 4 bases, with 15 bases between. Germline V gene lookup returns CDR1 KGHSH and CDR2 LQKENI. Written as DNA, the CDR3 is TGTGCCAGCTCACCAGAGTCGGGCAGCCTTTACGAGCAGTACTTC. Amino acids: CASSPESGSLYEQYF.

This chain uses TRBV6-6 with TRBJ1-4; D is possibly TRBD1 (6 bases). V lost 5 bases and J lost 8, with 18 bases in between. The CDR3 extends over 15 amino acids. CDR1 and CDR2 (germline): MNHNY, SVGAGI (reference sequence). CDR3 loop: CASSLRRGGGEKLFF. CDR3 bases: TGTGCCAGCAGTCTACGCCGTGGGGGCGGGGAAAAACTGTTTTTT.

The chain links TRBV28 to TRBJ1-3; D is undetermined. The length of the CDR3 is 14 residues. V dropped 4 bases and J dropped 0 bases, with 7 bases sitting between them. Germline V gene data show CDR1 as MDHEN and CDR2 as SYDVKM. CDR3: CASSWTVSGNTIYF. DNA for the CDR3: TGTGCCAGCAGTTGGACGGTCTCTGGAAACACCATATATTTT.

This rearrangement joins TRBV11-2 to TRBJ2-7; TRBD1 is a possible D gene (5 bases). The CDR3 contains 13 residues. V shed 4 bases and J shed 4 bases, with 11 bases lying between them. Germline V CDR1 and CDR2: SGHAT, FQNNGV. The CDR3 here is CASSSTETYEQYF. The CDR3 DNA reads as TGTGCCAGCAGCTCGACAGAAACTTACGAGCAGTACTTC.

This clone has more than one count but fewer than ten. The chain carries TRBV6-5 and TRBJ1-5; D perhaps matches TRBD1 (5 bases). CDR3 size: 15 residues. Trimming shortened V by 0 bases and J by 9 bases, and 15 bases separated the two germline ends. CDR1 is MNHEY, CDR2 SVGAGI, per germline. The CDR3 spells CASSYSGTSHTPQHF. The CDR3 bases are TGTGCCAGCAGTTACTCCGGGACCTCACACACGCCCCAGCATTTT.

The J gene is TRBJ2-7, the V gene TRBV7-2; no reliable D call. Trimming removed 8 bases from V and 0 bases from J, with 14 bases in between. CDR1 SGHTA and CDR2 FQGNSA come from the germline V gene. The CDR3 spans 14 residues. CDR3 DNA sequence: TGTGCCAGCCCCTCGCCCTGGAGCTCCTACGAGCAGTACTTC. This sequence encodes CASPSPWSSYEQYF.

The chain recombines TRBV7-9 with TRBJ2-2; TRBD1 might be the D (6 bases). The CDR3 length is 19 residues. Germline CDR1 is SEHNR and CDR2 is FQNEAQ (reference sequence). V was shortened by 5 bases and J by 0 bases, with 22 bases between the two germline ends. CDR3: CASSTRSPPQGPNTGELFF. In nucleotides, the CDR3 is TGTGCCAGCAGCACCCGAAGCCCGCCACAGGGCCCGAACACCGGGGAGCTGTTTTTT.

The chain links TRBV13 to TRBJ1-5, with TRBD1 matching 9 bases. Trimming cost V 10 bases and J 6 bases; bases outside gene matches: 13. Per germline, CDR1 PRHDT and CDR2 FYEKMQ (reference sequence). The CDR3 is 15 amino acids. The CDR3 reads CAIGTGPSRGQPQHF. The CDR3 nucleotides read TGTGCCATAGGGACAGGGCCCTCGCGCGGTCAGCCCCAGCATTTT.

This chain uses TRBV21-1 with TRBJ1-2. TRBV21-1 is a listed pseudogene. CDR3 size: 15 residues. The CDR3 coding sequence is TGTGCCAGCAGCAAAGTGACAGTCGGGGACTATGGCTACACCTTC. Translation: CASSKVTVGDYGYTF.

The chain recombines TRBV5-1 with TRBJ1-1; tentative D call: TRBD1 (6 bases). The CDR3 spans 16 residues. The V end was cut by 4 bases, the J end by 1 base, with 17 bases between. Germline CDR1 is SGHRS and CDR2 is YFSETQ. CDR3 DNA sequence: TGCGCCAGCAGCATAAGGCAGGGGAGTTGGAACACTGAAGCTTTCTTT. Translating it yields CASSIRQGSWNTEAFF. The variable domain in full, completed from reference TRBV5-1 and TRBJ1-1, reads KAGVTQTPRYLIKTRGQQVTLSCSPISGHRSVSWYQQTPGQGLQFLFEYFSETQRNKGNFPGRFSGRQFSNSRSEMNVSTLELGDSALYLCASSIRQGSWNTEAFFGQGTRLTVV.

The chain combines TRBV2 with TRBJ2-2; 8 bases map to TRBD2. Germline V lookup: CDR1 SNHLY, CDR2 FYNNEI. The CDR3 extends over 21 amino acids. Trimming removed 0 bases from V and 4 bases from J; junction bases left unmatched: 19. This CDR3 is CASSEAEYGARAGATTGELFF. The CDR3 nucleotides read TGTGCCAGCAGTGAAGCAGAATATGGGGCGCGAGCGGGGGCCACCACCGGGGAGCTGTTTTTT.

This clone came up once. The CDR3 reads CASSLATASSYEQYF. The CDR3 coding sequence is TGTGCCAGCAGCTTAGCTACGGCTAGCTCCTACGAGCAGTACTTC. This sequence joins TRBV7-8 and TRBJ2-7; D not resolved. There are 15 residues in the CDR3. CDR1 is SGHVS, CDR2 FQNEAQ, per germline. Trimming removed 0 bases from V and 0 bases from J, with 9 bases in between.